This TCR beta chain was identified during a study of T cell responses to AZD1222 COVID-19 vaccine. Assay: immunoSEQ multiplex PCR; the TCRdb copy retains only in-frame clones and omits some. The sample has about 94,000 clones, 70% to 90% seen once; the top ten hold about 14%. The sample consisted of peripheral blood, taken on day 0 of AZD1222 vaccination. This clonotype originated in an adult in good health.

The CDR3 protein is CASSPGPQMRGNQPQHF. DNA for the CDR3: TGTGCCAGTAGCCCGGGACCCCAAATGAGAGGCAATCAGCCCCAGCATTTT. The J gene is TRBJ1-5, the V gene TRBV19, with D possibly being TRBD1 (5 bases). With 6 bases removed from V and 2 bases from J, the gap between germline ends came to 20 bases. CDR1 LNHDA and CDR2 SQIVND come from the germline V gene (reference sequence). The CDR3 consists of 17 residues.